The 17 T cell receptor beta chains presented below share a single source sample, sequenced in a study of blood T cell repertoires in COVID-19. The method was immunoSEQ multiplex PCR; TCRdb's version includes in-frame clones alone and lacks a portion of them. The sample lists about 180,000 clones; about 85% were seen once. Sequences were obtained from peripheral blood. The receptors originated from an elderly woman with acute or convalescent COVID-19.

This clone came up a few times. The chain carries TRBV7-9 and TRBJ1-2; no firm D call. The V gene's germline CDR1 is SEHNR and CDR2 FQNEAQ (reference sequence). With 1 base removed from V and 4 bases from J, the gap between germline ends came to 16 bases. The CDR3 length is 16 residues. The CDR3 loop reads CASSLDLVSRSYGYTF. CDR3 DNA: TGTGCCAGCAGCTTAGACCTTGTCAGTAGGAGCTATGGCTACACCTTC. The full variable domain, its missing parts supplied by reference TRBV7-9 and TRBJ1-2, is DTGVSQNPRHKITKRGQNVTFRCDPISEHNRLYWYRQTLGQGPEFLTYFQNEAQLEKSRLLSDRFSAERPKGSFSTLEIQRTEQGDSAMYLCASSLDLVSRSYGYTFGSGTRLTVV.

This sequence joins TRBV7-2 and TRBJ2-1; 7 bases line up with TRBD2. The CDR3 is 16 residues long. Trimming cost V 5 bases and J 2 bases; bases outside gene matches: 9. CDR1 and CDR2 from the germline V gene are SGHTA and FQGNSA. The CDR3 DNA reads TGTGCCAGCAGCCCCGAGGGTGGGAGGGCCTACAATGAGCAGTTCTTC. Amino acid sequence: CASSPEGGRAYNEQFF.

The CDR3 region is CASSLMREQYF. CDR3 nucleotide sequence: TGTGCCAGCAGCTTAATGAGGGAGCAGTACTTC. V gene TRBV11-2 combines with J gene TRBJ2-7; D unclear. The CDR3 spans 11 residues. V was cut by 2 bases and J by 7 bases, with 6 bases left in between. Per germline, CDR1 SGHAT and CDR2 FQNNGV.

The sample holds one count of this clone. This rearrangement joins TRBV14 to TRBJ2-1, with 11 bases identical to TRBD1. The junction had 5 bases not matched to a gene; V was cut back by 4 bases and J by 6 bases. CDR3 size: 15 residues. CDR1 is SGHDN, CDR2 FVKESK, per germline. The CDR3 nucleotides read TGTGCCAGCAGCCGGTGGGGACAGGGGGTCAATGAGCAGTTCTTC. The encoded protein is CASSRWGQGVNEQFF.

About this clone itself: Other DNA sequences of this sample code for an identical CDR3. This chain uses TRBV9 with TRBJ2-5; 10 bases agree with TRBD1. This CDR3 region has 15 residues. CDR1 SGDLS and CDR2 YYNGEE come from the germline V gene. With 2 bases clipped from V and 5 bases from J, the junction kept 6 bases outside the gene matches. Here the CDR3 DNA reads TGTGCCAGCAGCGTCGACAGGGGGCGCGGGGAGACCCAGTACTTC. This gives the protein CASSVDRGRGETQYF.

The chain links TRBV2 to TRBJ2-1; 11 positions agree with TRBD2. Losses at the gene ends were 6 bases for V and 14 bases for J; bases not matched to a gene: 9. The V gene's germline CDR1 is SNHLY and CDR2 FYNNEI. CDR3 size: 13 residues. This chain's CDR3 is CASRVGLAGKKFF. In DNA, the CDR3 is TGTGCCAGCAGGGTCGGACTAGCGGGCAAGAAGTTCTTC.

The gene calls are TRBV6-6 and TRBJ1-4; 10 nucleotides agree with TRBD1. V was clipped by 5 bases and J by 0 bases; unmatched bases: 3. The CDR3 sequence is 16 residues long. Germline V CDR1 and CDR2: MNHNY, SVGAGI (reference sequence). Here the CDR3 reads CASSRQGAATNEKLFF. CDR3 sequence (DNA): TGTGCCAGCAGTCGACAGGGGGCCGCAACTAATGAAAAACTGTTTTTT.

The chain employs TRBV6-2 or TRBV6-3 and TRBJ2-7, with D tentatively TRBD2 (6 bases). CDR1 and CDR2 (germline): MNHEY, SVGEGT. The V end lost 6 bases, the J end lost 0 bases, and 24 bases lay between the germline ends. CDR3 length: 18 amino acids. This CDR3 is CASSPMGGSFKSSYEQYF. CDR3 bases: TGTGCCAGCAGCCCTATGGGGGGTTCGTTTAAGAGCTCCTACGAGCAGTACTTC.

This sequence joins TRBV19 and TRBJ2-5; TRBD2 agrees at 10 bases. Germline lookup yields CDR1 LNHDA and CDR2 SQIVND (reference sequence). The V segment lost 8 bases and the J segment 4 bases; nucleotides outside the gene matches: 7. The CDR3 is 14 amino acids. CDR3 DNA: TGTGCCAGTGCTCCGGGACTAGCGTCAGAGACCCAGTACTTC. Translated, it gives CASAPGLASETQYF.

This clone showed up just once. This sequence joins TRBV10-2 and TRBJ1-3; tentatively, D is TRBD1 (6 bases). CDR3 length equals 14 residues. Looked up from germline, CDR1 is WSHSY and CDR2 is SAAADI. Trimming removed 5 bases at V and 4 bases at J, with 12 bases between. DNA for the CDR3: TGCGCCAGCAGTTCCGGGACACTGGGAAACACCATATATTTT. Amino acid sequence: CASSSGTLGNTIYF.

The J gene is TRBJ1-3, the V gene TRBV15; D possibly corresponds to TRBD1 (5 bases). Between the trimmed V and J ends, which lost 0 bases and 2 bases, there was a span of 14 bases. The CDR3 spans 17 residues. The germline V gene encodes CDR1 LNHNV and CDR2 YYDKDF (reference sequence). The CDR3 reads CATSRDRGLSPGNTIYF. As DNA, the CDR3 is TGTGCCACCAGCAGAGATAGGGGCCTTTCCCCTGGAAACACCATATATTTT.

The rearrangement joins TRBV30 to TRBJ2-5; D possibly corresponds to TRBD2 (7 bases). The CDR3 is made up of 13 amino acids. CDR1 GTSNPN and CDR2 SVGIG come from the germline V gene (reference sequence). V dropped 0 bases and J dropped 5 bases, with 10 bases sitting between them. The CDR3 DNA reads TGTGCCTGGAGTGTACGGGGGGCCGAGACCCAGTACTTC. This codes for CAWSVRGAETQYF.

The gene calls are TRBV15 and TRBJ1-1, with 7 positions matching TRBD1. The CDR3 length is 14 residues. In germline, CDR1 is LNHNV, CDR2 YYDKDF (reference sequence). V lost 1 base and J lost 4; bases outside the gene matches: 3. The CDR3 is CATSRGQGVTEAFF. The DNA for the CDR3 is TGTGCCACCAGCAGAGGACAGGGAGTCACTGAAGCTTTCTTT.

The gene calls are TRBV5-4 and TRBJ1-2; TRBD1 agrees at 9 bases. V trimming: 4 bases; J trimming: 12 bases; junction bases outside the gene matches: 10. Germline CDR1 is SGHNT and CDR2 is YYREEE (reference sequence). The CDR3 has 13 residues. In nucleotides, the CDR3 is TGTGCCAGCAGCAGCGAGACAGGGGGGTTTCACACCTTC. Its translation is CASSSETGGFHTF.

On this clone itself: Other nucleotide sequences in the sample specify the same CDR3. The chain combines TRBV14 with TRBJ1-1; tentatively, D is TRBD1 (6 bases). Germline assignment: CDR1 SGHDN and CDR2 FVKESK. The CDR3 covers 15 residues. The V gene lost 0 bases and the J gene lost 5 bases, with 13 bases spanning the gap. CDR3 in DNA: TGTGCCAGCAGCCAAGAGGGGGCAAGGTGGACTGAAGCTTTCTTT. Its translation is CASSQEGARWTEAFF.

V is TRBV9 and J is TRBJ1-1, with D possibly matching TRBD1 (5 bases). Trimming shortened V by 0 bases and J by 6 bases, and 12 bases separated the two germline ends. Per germline, CDR1 SGDLS and CDR2 YYNGEE. CDR3 length equals 14 residues. The CDR3 is CASSVVGQGAEAFF. The CDR3 DNA follows: TGTGCCAGCAGCGTAGTGGGCCAGGGTGCTGAAGCTTTCTTT.

The chain employs TRBV2 and TRBJ2-3; 7 positions agree with TRBD2. Unmatched junction bases numbered 16, after V lost 7 bases and J lost 3 bases. CDR3 length: 17 amino acids. Germline V gene sequence: CDR1 SNHLY, CDR2 FYNNEI. CDR3 DNA sequence: TGTGCCAGCAACCGGATGATGACAGCGGGGATAACAGATACGCAGTATTTT. Translated: CASNRMMTAGITDTQYF.